These 27 T cell receptor beta chains came from one sample sequenced in a study of blood T cell repertoires in COVID-19. Some clones are missing from TCRdb's copy, which holds only in-frame ones; the method was immunoSEQ multiplex PCR. The data hold fewer than 110,000 clones, with 70% to 90% observed a single time. Sequencing was performed on peripheral blood. The receptors originated from a woman aged 60-70 years with acute or convalescent COVID-19.

The J gene is TRBJ1-2, the V gene TRBV19, with 7 nucleotides matching TRBD1. V lost 4 bases and J lost 8; bases outside the gene matches: 13. Germline V gene lookup returns CDR1 LNHDA and CDR2 SQIVND (reference sequence). The CDR3 sequence is 15 residues long. The CDR3 region is CASSNLGQSLRGYTF. CDR3 sequence (DNA): TGTGCCAGTAGTAACCTGGGACAGTCCTTACGGGGCTACACCTTC.

This chain links TRBV5-5 with TRBJ2-7, with D unresolved. There are 14 residues in the CDR3. Trimming stripped 1 base from V and 0 bases from J, with 8 bases between. CDR1 and CDR2 from the germline V gene are SGHKS and YYEKEE (reference sequence). CDR3 nucleotide sequence: TGTGCCAGCAGCTTGTCCTATCCCTCCTACGAGCAGTACTTC. The encoded protein is CASSLSYPSYEQYF. The full variable domain, with the rest looked up from reference TRBV5-5 and TRBJ2-7, is DAGVTQSPTHLIKTRGQQVTLRCSPISGHKSVSWYQQVLGQGPQFIFQYYEKEERGRGNFPDRFSARQFPNYSSELNVNALLLGDSALYLCASSLSYPSYEQYFGPGTRLTVT.

The chain combines TRBV5-1 with TRBJ1-1; D call uncertain. The CDR3 extends over 13 amino acids. The germline V gene encodes CDR1 SGHRS and CDR2 YFSETQ. V lost 4 bases to trimming and J lost 5 bases, with 12 bases between them. In nucleotides, the CDR3 is TGCGCCAGCAGCCCACACCCAAGAACTGAAGCTTTCTTT. Its translation: CASSPHPRTEAFF.

The chain links TRBV6-4 to TRBJ2-5, with D uncertain. V dropped 4 bases and J dropped 2 bases, with 8 bases sitting between them. Germline values: CDR1 MRHNA, CDR2 SNTAGT. CDR3 size: 13 residues. The chain's CDR3 is CASSVSSQETQYF. The CDR3 coding sequence is TGTGCCAGCAGTGTGAGTTCGCAAGAGACCCAGTACTTC.

This clone was counted a single time. The rearrangement joins TRBV6-2 or TRBV6-3 to TRBJ2-1; D gene ambiguous. The CDR3 has 17 residues. Germline V gene sequence: CDR1 MNHEY, CDR2 SVGEGT. V lost 3 bases to trimming and J lost 1 base, with 16 bases between them. CDR3 region: CASSYLAGSTSYNEQFF. The CDR3 nucleotides are TGTGCCAGCAGTTATCTTGCAGGTAGTACTTCCTACAATGAGCAGTTCTTC.

This clone was counted ten times or more. The rearrangement links TRBV7-6 to TRBJ2-7; TRBD2 aligns across 7 bases. This CDR3 has 15 amino acids. CDR1 is SGHVS, CDR2 FNYEAQ, per germline. V shed 4 bases, J shed 6 bases, and the junction held 12 bases outside the gene matches. In nucleotides, the CDR3 is TGTGCCAGCAGCTCGGGGGGTCTAAGGCGGGGCGAGCAGTACTTC. Its protein is CASSSGGLRRGEQYF.

This chain joins TRBV6-2 or TRBV6-3 and TRBJ2-5; 9 nucleotides match TRBD2. The CDR3 contains 17 residues. Germline CDR1 is MNHEY and CDR2 is SVGEGT. Trimming took 5 bases from V and 0 from J; bases not matched to a gene: 10. CDR3 nucleotides: TGTGCCAGCAGTCGCCCTAGCGGGGCGACCTACCAAGAGACCCAGTACTTC. Translation gives CASSRPSGATYQETQYF.

This chain links TRBV2 with TRBJ1-4; D is uncertain. Trimming took 2 bases from V and 6 from J, leaving 10 bases between them. The CDR3 consists of 14 residues. Germline values: CDR1 SNHLY, CDR2 FYNNEI. CDR3 nucleotide sequence: TGTGCCAGCAGTGAATCGGCGGGCCATGAAAAACTGTTTTTT. Its protein product is CASSESAGHEKLFF. Based on the CDR3 plus reference TRBV2 and TRBJ1-4, the full variable domain is EPEVTQTPSHQVTQMGQEVILRCVPISNHLYFYWYRQILGQKVEFLVSFYNNEISEKSEIFDDQFSVERPDGSNFTLKIRSTKLEDSAMYFCASSESAGHEKLFFGSGTQLSVL.

The chain uses TRBV7-3 and TRBJ2-5; 9 nucleotides agree with TRBD2. This CDR3 comprises 15 residues. Per the germline V gene, CDR1 is SGHTA and CDR2 is FQGTGA. The J segment lost 5 bases and the V segment lost 0 bases, leaving 4 bases of the junction unmatched. Here the CDR3 DNA reads TGTGCCAGCAGCTTAACGTCGGCGGGAGGGGAGACCCAGTACTTC. Translation: CASSLTSAGGETQYF.

The V gene is TRBV28, the J gene TRBJ1-2; 8 positions match TRBD1. This CDR3 is built from 13 residues. Looked up from germline, CDR1 is MDHEN and CDR2 is SYDVKM. Germline trimming cut 5 bases from V and 2 bases from J; bases unmatched to any gene: 1. CDR3 in amino acids: CASSRQGNYGYTF. DNA of the CDR3: TGTGCCAGCAGTAGACAGGGGAACTATGGCTACACCTTC.

This sequence joins TRBV20-1 and TRBJ2-1, with 10 bases fitting TRBD2. V shed 3 bases, J shed 6 bases, and the junction held 8 bases outside the gene matches. Germline V CDR1 and CDR2: DFQATT, SNEGSKA (reference sequence). CDR3 length: 15 amino acids. The CDR3 region has the DNA TGCAGTGCTAGTAACAGCGGGAGGGTTGGCAATGAGCAGTTCTTC. It codes for CSASNSGRVGNEQFF.

The chain combines TRBV27 with TRBJ1-6; D unresolved. Germline CDR1 and CDR2: MNHEY and SMNVEV (reference sequence). The V and J ends lost 3 bases and 4 bases respectively, with 13 bases between them. The CDR3 is made up of 16 amino acids. The chain's CDR3 is CASSFNLERYNSPLHF. For the CDR3, the DNA is TGTGCCAGCAGTTTTAACCTGGAGAGGTATAATTCACCCCTCCACTTT.

The rearrangement links TRBV12-3 or TRBV12-4 to TRBJ2-1; D gene unclear. V lost 5 bases to trimming and J lost 7 bases, with 9 bases between them. This CDR3 is 12 amino acids long. The CDR3 protein is CASSHSKNEQFF. In DNA, the CDR3 is TGTGCCAGCAGTCATAGTAAGAATGAGCAGTTCTTC.

This clone was counted a single time. V gene TRBV7-2 combines with J gene TRBJ2-3, with 8 bases that match TRBD2. V was pared by 3 bases and J by 2 bases, with 7 bases of the junction left unmatched. The V gene's germline CDR1 is SGHTA and CDR2 FQGNSA. The CDR3 consists of 16 residues. CDR3 residues: CASSLGAGGVTDTQYF. The DNA of the CDR3 is TGTGCCAGCAGCTTGGGGGCGGGAGGAGTCACAGATACGCAGTATTTT.

This clone was detected once. This chain joins TRBV5-1 and TRBJ2-2; 9 nucleotides line up with TRBD2. V shed 6 bases, J shed 1 base, and the junction held 10 bases outside the gene matches. Germline assignment: CDR1 SGHRS and CDR2 YFSETQ. This CDR3 region has 17 residues. The CDR3 DNA follows: TGCGCCAGCACCGGGGCTAGCGGGACTTTGAACACCGGGGAGCTGTTTTTT. This codes for CASTGASGTLNTGELFF.

This chain joins TRBV10-1 and TRBJ1-2; TRBD1 matches 7 bases. CDR1 and CDR2 (germline): WNHNN, SYGVQD (reference sequence). V lost 5 bases to trimming and J lost 4 bases; unmatched junction nucleotides: 7. This CDR3 is built from 14 residues. CDR3 nucleotides: TGCGCCAGCAGTCCGACAGGGATCAGCTATGGCTACACCTTC. Protein sequence: CASSPTGISYGYTF.

V and J are TRBV4-1 and TRBJ1-4; 9 bases map to TRBD1. This CDR3 is 16 amino acids long. The germline CDR1 and CDR2 sequences are MGHRA and YSYEKL. The junction had 7 bases not matched to a gene; V was cut back by 1 base and J by 7 bases. CDR3 sequence: CASSQGEGTGREKLFF. In nucleotides, the CDR3 is TGCGCCAGCAGCCAAGGCGAGGGGACAGGGCGTGAAAAACTGTTTTTT.

The chain has TRBV27 and TRBJ2-1; 7 bases map to TRBD2. There are 13 residues in the CDR3. CDR1 and CDR2 (germline): MNHEY, SMNVEV (reference sequence). V lost 2 bases to trimming and J lost 5 bases; unmatched junction nucleotides: 0. DNA for the CDR3: TGTGCCAGCAGTTTACGGGAGGACAATGAGCAGTTCTTC. It yields the protein CASSLREDNEQFF.

J is TRBJ1-3 and V is TRBV18; D is ambiguous. Germline V gene data show CDR1 as KGHSH and CDR2 as LQKENI. This CDR3 contains 14 residues. V was shortened by 0 bases and J by 4 bases, with 7 bases between the two germline ends. The CDR3 here is CASSPPATGNTIYF. The DNA for the CDR3 is TGTGCCAGCTCACCACCGGCAACGGGAAACACCATATATTTT.

This clone was observed a single time. The CDR3 loop is CSASRQGLADEQFF. In DNA, the CDR3 is TGCAGTGCTAGTCGTCAGGGACTAGCGGATGAGCAGTTCTTC. The rearrangement uses TRBV20-1 and TRBJ2-1; 11 positions agree with TRBD2. Per germline, CDR1 DFQATT and CDR2 SNEGSKA (reference sequence). The V segment lost 3 bases and the J segment 8 bases; nucleotides outside the gene matches: 6. The CDR3 consists of 14 residues.

The chain is built from TRBV27 and TRBJ2-1; possibly TRBD2 for D (6 bases). Germline CDR1 MNHEY, CDR2 SMNVEV (reference sequence). The CDR3 is made up of 14 amino acids. V dropped 7 bases and J dropped 4 bases, with 14 bases sitting between them. CDR3 region: CASISGGMYNEQFF. The DNA for the CDR3 is TGTGCCAGCATCTCAGGAGGGATGTACAATGAGCAGTTCTTC.

The rearrangement joins TRBV28 to TRBJ2-5; 8 nucleotides line up with TRBD1. Trimming removed 5 bases from V and 1 base from J; junction bases left unmatched: 3. The CDR3 has 14 residues. Germline loops: CDR1 MDHEN, CDR2 SYDVKM. The CDR3 DNA is TGTGCCAGCAGTCCTGACAGGGGCCAAGAGACCCAGTACTTC. The encoded protein is CASSPDRGQETQYF.

The rearrangement uses TRBV2 and TRBJ1-4, with 8 positions matching TRBD1. The CDR3 sequence is 15 residues long. V lost 4 bases, J lost 6 bases, and 7 bases stayed unmatched. Germline CDR1 reads SNHLY; CDR2 reads FYNNEI. DNA of the CDR3: TGTGCCAGCAGTGTACGGGGACAGGTTGATGAAAAACTGTTTTTT. Amino acids: CASSVRGQVDEKLFF.

V usage is TRBV3-1 (or the pseudogene TRBV3-2) and J usage is TRBJ2-2, with TRBD2 matching over 10 bases. CDR1 and CDR2 from the germline V gene are LGHDT and YNNKEL (reference sequence). V trimming: 1 base; J trimming: 1 base; junction bases outside the gene matches: 3. The CDR3 is made up of 17 amino acids. DNA of the CDR3: TGTGCCAGCAGCCAAGTGGGACTAGCGCAGAACACCGGGGAGCTGTTTTTT. It encodes CASSQVGLAQNTGELFF.

V and J are TRBV2 and TRBJ1-3; TRBD1 might be the D (6 bases). V was cut by 1 base and J by 3 bases, with 10 bases left in between. CDR3 length equals 15 residues. Looked up from germline, CDR1 is SNHLY and CDR2 is FYNNEI. The CDR3 spells CASSEEGGDGNTIYF. CDR3 in DNA: TGTGCCAGCAGTGAAGAGGGGGGGGATGGAAACACCATATATTTT.

V and J are TRBV7-8 and TRBJ1-1; no firm D call. V lost 1 base, J lost 5 bases, and 8 bases lay in between. Germline V gene sequence: CDR1 SGHVS, CDR2 FQNEAQ. This CDR3 spans 13 amino acids. The chain's CDR3 is CASSLGERTEAFF. In nucleotides, the CDR3 is TGTGCCAGCAGCTTAGGGGAGCGGACTGAAGCTTTCTTT.

This clone came up a few times. The chain employs TRBV6-6 and TRBJ1-5, with D tentatively TRBD1 (5 bases). The V and J ends lost 4 bases and 9 bases respectively, with 19 bases between them. This CDR3 has 15 residues. The germline gives CDR1 MNHNY, CDR2 SVGAGI (reference sequence). Here the CDR3 DNA reads TGTGCCAGCAGTTCGACCCGGGGGGGAGCGCGGCCCCAGCATTTT. Translated: CASSSTRGGARPQHF.